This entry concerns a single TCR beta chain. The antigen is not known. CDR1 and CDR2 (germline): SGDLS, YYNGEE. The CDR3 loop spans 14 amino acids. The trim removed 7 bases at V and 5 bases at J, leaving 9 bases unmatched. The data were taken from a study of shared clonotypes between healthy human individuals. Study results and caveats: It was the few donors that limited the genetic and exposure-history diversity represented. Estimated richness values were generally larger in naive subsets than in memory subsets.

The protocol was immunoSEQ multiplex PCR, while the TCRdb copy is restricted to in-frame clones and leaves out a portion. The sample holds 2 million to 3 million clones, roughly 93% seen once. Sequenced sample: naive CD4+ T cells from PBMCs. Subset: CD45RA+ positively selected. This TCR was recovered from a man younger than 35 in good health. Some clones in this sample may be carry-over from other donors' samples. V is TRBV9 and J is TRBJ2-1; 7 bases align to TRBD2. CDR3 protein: CASGPLALNNEQFF. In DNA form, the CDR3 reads TGTGCCAGCGGGCCACTAGCGCTAAACAATGAGCAGTTCTTC.